Here is one T cell receptor (beta chain) with its context. Its antigen is not known. The data were obtained in a study of T cell responses to AZD1222 COVID-19 vaccine. TCRdb's copy holds only in-frame clones and misses some; the assay was immunoSEQ multiplex PCR. Of roughly 150,000 clones listed, less than 95% are singletons. Looked up from germline, CDR1 is MNHEY and CDR2 is SVGAGI. CDR3 length equals 14 residues. Trimming took 8 bases from V and 1 from J, leaving 13 bases between them. Study findings and constraints: Spike as a whole was targeted by vaccine-associated CD4 TCRs, dominant at 160-218 and 743-854. Among those given AZD1222, only six were seropositive at baseline. Donors, mostly white British, included more females; clonal diversity was possibly underestimated. The reported proportion of spike-specific TCRs targeting unmutated variant regions was nearly half.

This receptor was taken from an adult in good health. This chain links TRBV6-5 with TRBJ2-3, with D perhaps TRBD1 (5 bases). The material sequenced was peripheral blood, taken on day 0 of AZD1222 vaccination. CDR3 residues: CASGVGLGTDTQYF. CDR3 in DNA: TGTGCCAGCGGAGTGGGGCTAGGCACAGATACGCAGTATTTT.